The following is a T cell receptor (beta chain) sequence with its context. A few counts support this clonotype. The clone's antigen remains unknown. No per-base quality is available; no much larger clone lies one base away. The instrument given in TCRdb is Illumina NovaSeq 6000. TCR cDNA was synthesized by 5'RACE template switching, through which a universal primer site and unique molecular identifiers were introduced. Priming for cDNA synthesis came from both the TCR alpha and TCR beta constant segments. Library amplification involved two PCR steps, and the second step added sample barcodes and sequencing adapters. Sequencing of libraries was performed on Illumina HiSeq 2500 (2x100 bp) or NovaSeq (2x150 bp). In the original analysis: MIGEC handled demultiplexing of reads and collapsing into UMI consensus sequences, while MiXCR performed V(D)J alignment. Clonotypes responding to the vaccine were identified with edgeR on replicate PBMC samples, with the criteria of FDR below 0.01 and a log2 fold change above 5 up to day 15. Bulk clonotypes were assigned CD4 or CD8 identity according to which sequenced CD4 or CD8 repertoire held them at higher abundance. TCRdb redid the processing of the public reads, applying fastp at Q25 and MiXCR, and retained in-frame beta chains. When rows share a CDR3 protein, they turn into one entry using the most common DNA and genes. These V and J calls originate from TCRdb's pipeline instead of the authors' own analysis. The sample profile shows over 250,000 distinct CDR3 sequences; roughly 4.8% of them were found once. Jointly, the top ten make up around 3.5% of the sample.

V is pared back by 4 bases and J by 2 bases, with 17 bases lying between the germline termini. The CDR3 holds 16 amino acids from the cysteine to the phenylalanine. CDR3 DNA only is kept here, 48 bases in frame from base 1. Per the germline V gene, SGHDN is the CDR1 and FVKESK is the CDR2. This record belongs to a study of T cells after yellow fever vaccination (dated by TCRdb to the late 2010s). The study in broad terms: Libraries from fractions with low cell numbers were prepared with the SMART-Seq v4 Ultra Low Input RNA kit. Bulk TCR alpha and beta repertoires were sequenced longitudinally to track T-cell clones before and after primary and booster YFV17D yellow fever vaccination. The cohort comprised two healthy male donors, one aged 18 to 30 and one aged 30 to 40 years. Blood was drawn at multiple timepoints before and after primary and secondary immunization, with bulk PBMC replicates and cell subsets isolated. What the study reported, not specific to this receptor: Most clones expanded after primary vaccination (about 96% of CD4 and roughly 88% of CD8) were re-detected after the booster, suggesting that broad memory maintenance occurred. The study included only a couple of donors, which limits how far the findings can be generalized. The secondary T-cell response was weaker than the primary response but faster, peaking on day 5 instead of day 15. A small share of clonotypes was detected in both CD4 and CD8 compartments, with the overlap likely arising from convergent recombination. Computational filtering was required because FACS-sorted repertoires could contain abundant contaminating clonotypes from the bulk population.

In light of the paper, this sample's treatment or condition label describes: live attenuated yellow fever vaccine strain. A standard Ficoll-Paque protocol was used to isolate PBMCs from peripheral blood. Dynabeads CD4 and CD8 positive selection kits were used to isolate the CD4 and CD8 T-cell fractions. RNA was extracted with TriZol from bulk PBMCs, CD4 and CD8 fractions, and dextramer-positive and dextramer-negative fractions. The sequenced sample was CD4+ T cells sorted from PBMCs, obtained on the day of the yellow fever booster vaccination. This TCR derives from a man aged 18 to 30 who received the YFV17D yellow fever vaccine. Recombination joined TRBV14 with TRBJ1-1, with the D segment identity uncertain. DNA sequence: TGTGCCAGCAGCCGATTAAAAAGGGCACCCAACACTGAAGCTTTCTTT. The resulting protein is CASSRLKRAPNTEAFF.